The entry that follows covers one T cell receptor beta chain sequence. This was a deep-level run. The data were produced by immunoSEQ multiplex PCR, yet TCRdb's version contains in-frame clones alone and is incomplete. The sample has about 2.4 million clones, roughly nine tenths seen once; the top ten hold roughly 0.13%. The sample belongs to a study of shared clonotypes between healthy human individuals. A split of CD4+ cells into CD45RA+ naive and CD45RA-negative memory subsets was performed. What was sequenced was naive CD4+ T cells sorted from blood. Subset described: CD45RA+ positively selected. This TCR was sampled from a man aged 18 to 30 in good health.

Written as DNA, the CDR3 is TGTGCCAGTAGTGACGGGACGCGAGGTAATTCACCCCTCCACTTT. Translated, it gives CASSDGTRGNSPLHF. This sequence joins TRBV19 and TRBJ1-6; D is perhaps TRBD1 (5 bases). There are 15 residues in the CDR3. Trimming took off 5 bases at V and 6 bases at J, with 14 bases between the two ends. The V gene's germline CDR1 is LNHDA and CDR2 SQIVND (reference sequence).